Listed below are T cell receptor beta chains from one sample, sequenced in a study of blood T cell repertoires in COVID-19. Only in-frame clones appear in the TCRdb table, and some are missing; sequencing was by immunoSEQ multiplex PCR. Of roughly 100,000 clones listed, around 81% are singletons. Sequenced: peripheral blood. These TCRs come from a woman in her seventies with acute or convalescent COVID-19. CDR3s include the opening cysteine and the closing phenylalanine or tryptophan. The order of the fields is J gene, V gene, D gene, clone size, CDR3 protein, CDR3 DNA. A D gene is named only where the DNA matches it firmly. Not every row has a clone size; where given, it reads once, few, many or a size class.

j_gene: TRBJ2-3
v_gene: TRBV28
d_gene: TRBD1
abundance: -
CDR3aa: CASSPAGTGRTDTQYF
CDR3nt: TGTGCCAGCAGTCCAGCCGGGACAGGGAGAACAGATACGCAGTATTTT

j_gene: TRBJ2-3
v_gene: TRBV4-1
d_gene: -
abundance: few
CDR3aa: CASSQGGLALTDTQYF
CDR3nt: TGCGCCAGCAGCCAAGGGGGTCTAGCGCTCACAGATACGCAGTATTTT

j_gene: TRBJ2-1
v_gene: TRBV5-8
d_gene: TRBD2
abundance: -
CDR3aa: CASSRSGSGNEQFF
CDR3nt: TGTGCCAGCAGCCGTAGCGGGAGTGGGAATGAGCAGTTCTTC

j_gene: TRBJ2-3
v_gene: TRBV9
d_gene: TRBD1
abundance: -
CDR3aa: CASSERQGWADTQYF
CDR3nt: TGTGCCAGCAGCGAACGACAGGGGTGGGCAGATACGCAGTATTTT

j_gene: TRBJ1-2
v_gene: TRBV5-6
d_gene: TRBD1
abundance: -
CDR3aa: CASKPRQGFNYGYTF
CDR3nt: TGTGCCAGCAAACCCCGACAGGGTTTCAACTATGGCTACACCTTC

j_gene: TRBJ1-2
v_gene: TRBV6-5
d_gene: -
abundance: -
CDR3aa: CASTGNGQGYGYTF
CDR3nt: TGTGCCAGCACAGGGAACGGGCAGGGATATGGCTACACCTTC

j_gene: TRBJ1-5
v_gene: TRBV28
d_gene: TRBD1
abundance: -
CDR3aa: CASSGDRGWQPQHF
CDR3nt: TGTGCCAGCAGCGGGGACAGGGGTTGGCAGCCCCAGCATTTT

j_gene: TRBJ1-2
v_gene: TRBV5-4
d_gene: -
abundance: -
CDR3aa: CASSLVGGEDYTF
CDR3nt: TGTGCCAGCAGCTTGGTGGGGGGGGAAGACTACACCTTC

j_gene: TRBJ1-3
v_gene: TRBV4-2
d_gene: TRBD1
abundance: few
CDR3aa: CASSQFNQGATGNTIYF
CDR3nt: TGTGCCAGCAGCCAATTTAATCAGGGGGCGACTGGAAACACCATATATTTT

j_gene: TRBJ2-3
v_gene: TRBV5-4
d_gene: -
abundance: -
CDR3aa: CASSSVNADTQYF
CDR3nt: TGTGCCAGCAGCAGCGTAAACGCAGATACGCAGTATTTT

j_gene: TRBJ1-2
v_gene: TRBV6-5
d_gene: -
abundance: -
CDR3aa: CASSYSRTVRYGYTF
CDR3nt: TGTGCCAGCAGTTACTCGAGGACAGTCCGCTATGGCTACACCTTC

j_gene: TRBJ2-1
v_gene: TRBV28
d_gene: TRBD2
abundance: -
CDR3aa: CASSLVAGGSYNEQFF
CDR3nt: TGTGCCAGCAGTTTAGTAGCGGGAGGATCCTACAATGAGCAGTTCTTC

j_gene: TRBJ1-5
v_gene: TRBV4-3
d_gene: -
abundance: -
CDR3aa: CASRGVLNNQPQHF
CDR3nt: TGCGCCAGCAGAGGGGTCCTTAACAATCAGCCCCAGCATTTT

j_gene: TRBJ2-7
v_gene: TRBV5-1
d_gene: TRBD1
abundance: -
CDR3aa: CASSRITGGTTTYEQYF
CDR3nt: TGCGCCAGCAGCAGAATTACAGGGGGAACAACCACCTACGAGCAGTACTTC

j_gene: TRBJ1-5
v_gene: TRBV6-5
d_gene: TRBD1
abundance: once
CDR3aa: CASRAPGGGQPQHF
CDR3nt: TGTGCCAGCAGGGCCCCAGGGGGCGGCCAGCCCCAGCATTTT

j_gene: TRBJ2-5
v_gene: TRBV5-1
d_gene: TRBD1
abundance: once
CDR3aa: CASSLNVDRRQETQYF
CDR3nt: TGCGCCAGCAGCTTGAATGTGGACAGGAGGCAAGAGACCCAGTACTTC

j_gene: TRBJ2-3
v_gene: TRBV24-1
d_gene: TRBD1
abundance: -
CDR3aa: CATSDPGTGQDTQYF
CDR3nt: TGTGCCACCAGTGACCCCGGGACAGGGCAAGATACGCAGTATTTT

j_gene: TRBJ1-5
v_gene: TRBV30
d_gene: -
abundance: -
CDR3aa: CAWSGEGNQPQHF
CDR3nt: TGTGCCTGGAGCGGAGAGGGCAACCAGCCCCAGCATTTT

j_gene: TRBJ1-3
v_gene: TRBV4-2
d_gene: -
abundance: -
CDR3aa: CASSQDNRGFLSGNTIYF
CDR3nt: TGTGCCAGCAGCCAAGATAATCGGGGATTCCTTTCTGGAAACACCATATATTTT

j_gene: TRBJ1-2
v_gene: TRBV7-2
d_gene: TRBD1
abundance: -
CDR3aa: CASSEGTASSGYGYTF
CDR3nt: TGTGCCAGCAGCGAAGGGACAGCCAGCTCGGGTTATGGCTACACCTTC

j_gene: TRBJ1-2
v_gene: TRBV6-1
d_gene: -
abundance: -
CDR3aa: CASSEDRQYPRF
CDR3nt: TGTGCCAGCAGTGAAGACCGACAGTACCCCCGCTTC

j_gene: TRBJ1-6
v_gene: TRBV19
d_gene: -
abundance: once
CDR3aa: CASSTDNGNSPLHF
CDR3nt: TGTGCCAGTAGTACGGACAACGGAAATTCACCCCTCCACTTT

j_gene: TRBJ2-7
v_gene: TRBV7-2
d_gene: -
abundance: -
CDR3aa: CASSLGLEGTYEQYF
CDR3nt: TGTGCCAGCAGCTTAGGGCTAGAAGGCACCTACGAGCAGTACTTC

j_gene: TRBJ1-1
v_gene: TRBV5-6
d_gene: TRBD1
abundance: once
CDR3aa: CASSLETGGSGTEAFF
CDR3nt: TGTGCCAGCAGCTTGGAAACAGGGGGCTCGGGCACTGAAGCTTTCTTT

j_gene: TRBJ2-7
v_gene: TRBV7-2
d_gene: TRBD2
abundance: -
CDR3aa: CASSLAGGDSYEQYF
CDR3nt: TGTGCCAGCAGCTTAGCTGGGGGGGATTCCTACGAGCAGTACTTC

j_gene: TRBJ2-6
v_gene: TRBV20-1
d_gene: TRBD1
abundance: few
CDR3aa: CSASPGTGLSGANVLTF
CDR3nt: TGCAGTGCTAGTCCTGGGACAGGACTCTCTGGGGCCAACGTCCTGACTTTC

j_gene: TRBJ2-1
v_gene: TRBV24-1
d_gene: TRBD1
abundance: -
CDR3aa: CATSAHRDRGNEQFF
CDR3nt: TGTGCCACCAGTGCCCACCGGGACAGGGGCAATGAGCAGTTCTTC

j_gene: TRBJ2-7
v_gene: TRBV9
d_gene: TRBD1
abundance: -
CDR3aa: CASSAQGQNYEQYF
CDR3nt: TGTGCCAGCAGCGCCCAGGGACAGAACTACGAGCAGTACTTC

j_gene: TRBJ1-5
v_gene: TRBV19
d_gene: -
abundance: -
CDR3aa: CASSSRQGSNQPQHF
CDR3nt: TGTGCCAGTAGTTCCCGGCAGGGAAGCAATCAGCCCCAGCATTTT

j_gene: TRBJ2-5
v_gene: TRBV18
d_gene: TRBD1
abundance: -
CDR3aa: CASSPLMQGAGETQYF
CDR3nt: TGTGCCAGCTCACCACTTATGCAGGGGGCTGGAGAGACCCAGTACTTC

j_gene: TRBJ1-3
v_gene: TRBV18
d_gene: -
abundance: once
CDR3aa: CASSPPPAGPGNTIYF
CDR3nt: TGTGCCAGCTCACCACCCCCCGCAGGGCCTGGAAACACCATATATTTT

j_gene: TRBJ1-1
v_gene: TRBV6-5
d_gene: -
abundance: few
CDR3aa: CASSYSKTDMNTEAFF
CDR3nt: TGTGCCAGCAGTTACTCGAAGACAGACATGAACACTGAAGCTTTCTTT

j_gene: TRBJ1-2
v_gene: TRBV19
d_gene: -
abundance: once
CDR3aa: CASSSDRLNYGYTF
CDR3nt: TGTGCCAGTAGTAGTGACAGGCTAAACTATGGCTACACCTTC

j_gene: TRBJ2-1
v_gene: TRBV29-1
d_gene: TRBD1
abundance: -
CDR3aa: CSVVLGQGADEQFF
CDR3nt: TGCAGCGTTGTTTTGGGACAGGGGGCAGATGAGCAGTTCTTC

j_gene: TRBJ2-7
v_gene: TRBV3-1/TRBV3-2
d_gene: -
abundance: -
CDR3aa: CASSQVGSSYEQYF
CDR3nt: TGTGCCAGCAGCCAAGTGGGCAGCTCCTACGAGCAGTACTTC

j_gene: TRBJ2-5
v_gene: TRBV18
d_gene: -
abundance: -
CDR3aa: CASSPPEGWETQYF
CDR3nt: TGTGCCAGCTCACCACCGGAGGGGTGGGAGACCCAGTACTTC

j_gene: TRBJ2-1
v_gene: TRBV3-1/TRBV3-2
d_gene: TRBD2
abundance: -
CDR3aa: CASSQGAGGGYNEQFF
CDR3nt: TGTGCCAGCAGCCAAGGAGCGGGCGGGGGGTACAATGAGCAGTTCTTC

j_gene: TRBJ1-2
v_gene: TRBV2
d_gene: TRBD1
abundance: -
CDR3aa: CASSQLIRQGLNGYTF
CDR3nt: TGTGCCAGCAGCCAGCTCATTCGACAGGGACTCAATGGCTACACCTTC

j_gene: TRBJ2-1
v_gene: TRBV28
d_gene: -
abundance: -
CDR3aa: CASKGSGQNNEQFF
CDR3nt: TGTGCCAGCAAGGGAAGCGGCCAAAACAATGAGCAGTTCTTC

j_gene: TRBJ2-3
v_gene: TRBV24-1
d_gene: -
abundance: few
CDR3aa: CATRRGSTDTQYF
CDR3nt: TGTGCCACCCGGAGAGGAAGCACAGATACGCAGTATTTT

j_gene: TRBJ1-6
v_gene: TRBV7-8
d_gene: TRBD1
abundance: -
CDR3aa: CASSLAGTGAGSPLHF
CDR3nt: TGTGCCAGCAGCTTAGCTGGGACAGGGGCGGGTTCACCCCTCCACTTT